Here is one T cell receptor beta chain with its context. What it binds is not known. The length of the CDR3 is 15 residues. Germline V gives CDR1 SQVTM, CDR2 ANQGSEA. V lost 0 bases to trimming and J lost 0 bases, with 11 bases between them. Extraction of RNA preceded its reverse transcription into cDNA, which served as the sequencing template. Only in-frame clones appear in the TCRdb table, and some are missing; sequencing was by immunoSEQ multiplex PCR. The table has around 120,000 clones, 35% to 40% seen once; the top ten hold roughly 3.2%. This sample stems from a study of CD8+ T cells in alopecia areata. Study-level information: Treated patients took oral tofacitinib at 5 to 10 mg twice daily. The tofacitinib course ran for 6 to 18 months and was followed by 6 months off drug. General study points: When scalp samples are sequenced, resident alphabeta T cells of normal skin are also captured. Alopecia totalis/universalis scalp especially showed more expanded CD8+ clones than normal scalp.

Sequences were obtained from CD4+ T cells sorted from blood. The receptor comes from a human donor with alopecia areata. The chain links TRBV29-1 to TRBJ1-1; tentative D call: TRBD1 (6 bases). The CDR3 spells CSVEDPGQLNTEAFF. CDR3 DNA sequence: TGCAGCGTTGAAGATCCCGGACAGTTGAACACTGAAGCTTTCTTT.